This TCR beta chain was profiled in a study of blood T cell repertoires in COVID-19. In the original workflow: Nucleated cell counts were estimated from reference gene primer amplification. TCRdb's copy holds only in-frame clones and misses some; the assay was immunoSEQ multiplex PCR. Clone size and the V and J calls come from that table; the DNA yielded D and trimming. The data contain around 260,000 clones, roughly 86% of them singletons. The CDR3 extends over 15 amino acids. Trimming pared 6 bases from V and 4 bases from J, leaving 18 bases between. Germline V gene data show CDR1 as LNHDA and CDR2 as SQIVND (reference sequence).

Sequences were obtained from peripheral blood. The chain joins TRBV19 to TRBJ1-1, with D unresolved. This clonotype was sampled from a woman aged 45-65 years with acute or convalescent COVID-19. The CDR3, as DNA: TGTGCCAGTAGCTCCTACAGCCCCTCAGGCACTGAAGCTTTCTTT. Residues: CASSSYSPSGTEAFF.